This T cell receptor (beta chain) is from a study of metastatic and nonmetastatic thyroid tumors (dated by TCRdb to about 2020). About the full investigation: The researchers compared repertoires between peripheral blood samples and tumor or nodule tissue samples from patients with malignant or benign thyroid disease.

Regarding this clone: The clone's antigen remains unknown. No quality values exist for individual bases; no much larger clone is one base distant.

What the research found in general, with its limitations: In both blood and tumor samples, malignant tumors were reported to have significantly higher TCR beta diversity than benign nodules.

At the junction V is shortened by 1 base and J by 0 bases, with 7 bases in between. Looking up the germline V gene yields CDR1 MGHRA and CDR2 YSYEKL. Reading from cysteine to phenylalanine, the CDR3 counts 14 amino acids. Only the CDR3 portion is preserved as DNA: 42 bases, with reading frame beginning at the first base. None of the patients had been given any treatment before thyroid surgery. Using T-cell receptor beta sequencing, the study looked back at clinical samples from patients collected from about 2011 to 2019. The library came from PCR. The run used an Illumina HiSeq 4000. High-throughput sequencing was used to profile the TCR beta-chain CDR3 region of every patient. Concerning the study's data processing: Drawing on CDR3 differences between clinicopathological groups, the researchers built a classifier meant to tell apart patients with distant-metastatic papillary thyroid cancer. The Shannon index was used to measure repertoire diversity, and the Morisita-Horn index was used to measure how similar tumor and blood repertoires were. TCRdb took the public reads, trimmed them with fastp at Q25, ran MiXCR for clone calling and kept in-frame beta chains. The V and J calls and clone size are TCRdb's, not the authors'. This sample gives almost 70,000 clones in total; over 12% of them show up just once. The ten biggest clones cover approximately 7% of the sample.

The sample was blood. The chain joins TRBV4-1 to TRBJ2-7, with the D segment identity uncertain. The TCR originated in a male donor with papillary thyroid cancer or a benign thyroid nodule (not recorded which). Some clones in this sample may be carry-over from other donors' samples. CDR3 region: CASSQAESSYEQYF. The base sequence is TGCGCCAGCAGCCAAGCCGAATCCTCCTACGAGCAGTACTTC.